Listed below are T cell receptor beta chains from one sample, sequenced in a study of T-cell memory formation after mild COVID-19. One entry per CDR3 protein, called by TCRdb with MiXCR from the 5' RACE reads. Altogether around 530,000 distinct CDR3 sequences are present, 20% to 25% being singletons, with the ten largest covering around 8.4%. Sequences were obtained from PBMCs or a T cell subset sorted from them (not recorded which). The receptors were sampled from an adult woman who had mild COVID-19 (a few samples of this study predate the infection). Cell type and time point are not known. Each CDR3 is given with its conserved first and last residue. Fields, in order: J gene, clone size, V gene, D gene, CDR3 DNA, CDR3 protein. A D gene is named only where the DNA matches it firmly. Size values are once, few and many counts, or a class for expanded clones, and some rows have none.

J: TRBJ1-6; size: .; V: TRBV5-1; D: TRBD1; DNA: TGCGCCAGCAGCTCGGACAGGGGGCGATCACCCCTCCACTTT; CDR3: CASSSDRGRSPLHF
J: TRBJ2-5; size: .; V: TRBV11-2; D: .; DNA: TGTGCCAGCAGCTTAGACTCCCGATTCGGCGAGACCCAGTACTTC; CDR3: CASSLDSRFGETQYF
J: TRBJ2-7; size: few; V: TRBV2; D: TRBD1; DNA: TGTGCCAGCGGACAGGACCCCTACGAGCAGTACTTC; CDR3: CASGQDPYEQYF
J: TRBJ2-7; size: .; V: TRBV9; D: TRBD2; DNA: TGTGCCAGCAGCCCCGCTAGCGGGGGGGGCGGCGAGCAGTACTTC; CDR3: CASSPASGGGGEQYF
J: TRBJ1-1; size: many; V: TRBV4-1; D: TRBD1; DNA: TGCGCCAGCAGCCACCCCCCCCGAGGGGGCGAGGACACTGAAGCTTTCTTT; CDR3: CASSHPPRGGEDTEAFF
J: TRBJ2-1; size: .; V: TRBV24-1; D: TRBD1; DNA: TGTGCCACCAGTGAAAGAGGGACAGTCGGTTACAACAATGAGCAGTTCTTC; CDR3: CATSERGTVGYNNEQFF
J: TRBJ2-7; size: .; V: TRBV10-2; D: TRBD2; DNA: TGCGCCAGCAGCTTACTAGCGGCGGGCGACGAGCAGTACTTC; CDR3: CASSLLAAGDEQYF
J: TRBJ2-2; size: few; V: TRBV7-9; D: TRBD1; DNA: TGTGCCAGCAGCTCCCGGGACAGGGGGCGGAACACCGGGGAGCTGTTTTTT; CDR3: CASSSRDRGRNTGELFF
J: TRBJ1-2; size: .; V: TRBV5-4; D: TRBD1; DNA: TGTGCCAGCAGCTTATCGGGACAGGGGTTTGTTGGCTACACCTTC; CDR3: CASSLSGQGFVGYTF
J: TRBJ2-1; size: few; V: TRBV5-5; D: .; DNA: TGTGCCAGCAGCTTGGGTCCAGAAAGCTCCTACAATGAGCAGTTCTTC; CDR3: CASSLGPESSYNEQFF
J: TRBJ2-1; size: few; V: TRBV29-1; D: .; DNA: TGCAGCGTTCGGACGTACAATGAGCAGTTCTTC; CDR3: CSVRTYNEQFF
J: TRBJ2-7; size: few; V: TRBV20-1; D: TRBD2; DNA: TGCAGTGCTAGAGATGTAGCGGGAGGGCCGTGGCAGTACTTC; CDR3: CSARDVAGGPWQYF
J: TRBJ1-1; size: .; V: TRBV7-2; D: .; DNA: TGTGCCAGCAGTTCCCTTGGCAGGGAAGCTTTCTTT; CDR3: CASSSLGREAFF
J: TRBJ1-1; size: few; V: TRBV6-5; D: .; DNA: TGTGCCAGCAGTTACTCGGGCCTAGGATTCTATGTAGCTTTCTTT; CDR3: CASSYSGLGFYVAFF
J: TRBJ1-5; size: few; V: TRBV7-2; D: .; DNA: TGTGCCAGCAGCTCTCCCCTGGGCATTCAGCATTTT; CDR3: CASSSPLGIQHF
J: TRBJ1-1; size: once; V: TRBV2; D: .; DNA: TGTGCCAGCGACCTCGGGGCGAACACTGAAGCTTTCTTT; CDR3: CASDLGANTEAFF
J: TRBJ1-2; size: many; V: TRBV6-5; D: .; DNA: TGTGCCAGCAGTGGAAGCTATGGCTACACCTTC; CDR3: CASSGSYGYTF
J: TRBJ2-7; size: .; V: TRBV6-2/TRBV6-3; D: TRBD2; DNA: TGTGCCAGCAGCCAGGGGACTAGCGGGAAACACCTCTCTTACGAGCAGTACTTC; CDR3: CASSQGTSGKHLSYEQYF
J: TRBJ2-7; size: few; V: TRBV20-1; D: TRBD2; DNA: TGCAGTGCGGGGTTTTCAGCGGGGCCCTACGAGCAGTACTTC; CDR3: CSAGFSAGPYEQYF
J: TRBJ1-1; size: .; V: TRBV5-6; D: .; DNA: TGTGCCAGCAGCTTGTTGGGCAGGGGAGACGACACTGAAGCTTTCTTT; CDR3: CASSLLGRGDDTEAFF
J: TRBJ2-1; size: few; V: TRBV7-8; D: .; DNA: TGTGCCAGCAGCTTATATGAGGACGAGGGTCACAATGAGCAGTTCTTC; CDR3: CASSLYEDEGHNEQFF
J: TRBJ1-6; size: .; V: TRBV20-1; D: .; DNA: TGCAGTGTGAGGGACGCCGGGAATTCACCCCTCCACTTT; CDR3: CSVRDAGNSPLHF
J: TRBJ1-5; size: few; V: TRBV27; D: .; DNA: TGTGCCAGCAGCCCGACAGGCCATGCGGATCAGCCCCAGCATTTT; CDR3: CASSPTGHADQPQHF
J: TRBJ2-5; size: few; V: TRBV6-2/TRBV6-3; D: .; DNA: TGTGCCAGCAGCTCCGTTCGGGTGGGGGAAGAGACCCAGTACTTC; CDR3: CASSSVRVGEETQYF
J: TRBJ2-3; size: few; V: TRBV4-3; D: .; DNA: TGCGCCAGCAGCCTGGATATGGCAGATACGCAGTATTTT; CDR3: CASSLDMADTQYF
J: TRBJ1-1; size: few; V: TRBV4-1; D: .; DNA: TGCGCCAGCAGCCAAGTTCTTTCTTTGGGGACTGAAGCTTTCTTT; CDR3: CASSQVLSLGTEAFF
J: TRBJ2-2; size: .; V: TRBV6-5; D: .; DNA: TGTGCCAGCAGTGCAGGGCTCCGAGGGACCGGGGAGCTGTTTTTT; CDR3: CASSAGLRGTGELFF
J: TRBJ2-7; size: .; V: TRBV18; D: .; DNA: TGTGCCAGCTCATCGACTGCGGCAGTAGCCTACGAGCAGTACTTC; CDR3: CASSSTAAVAYEQYF
J: TRBJ1-1; size: few; V: TRBV6-5; D: .; DNA: TGTGCCAGCAGTTTAAACAGTGGGAACACTGAAGCTTTCTTT; CDR3: CASSLNSGNTEAFF
J: TRBJ1-6; size: .; V: TRBV12-3/TRBV12-4; D: .; DNA: TGTGCCTCACGCCAGGGGAATTCACCCCTCCACTTT; CDR3: CASRQGNSPLHF
J: TRBJ2-7; size: few; V: TRBV7-9; D: TRBD2; DNA: TGTGCCAGCACCTCGCCGGGACTAGCGGAGAGTGGCTACGAGCAGTACTTC; CDR3: CASTSPGLAESGYEQYF
J: TRBJ2-1; size: .; V: TRBV7-7; D: .; DNA: TGTGCCAGCAGCTTAGATTCTGGGGCAGGGGATGAGCAGTTCTTC; CDR3: CASSLDSGAGDEQFF
J: TRBJ2-1; size: .; V: TRBV7-2; D: .; DNA: TGTGCCAGCAGCTCCCTTGCCCTCTTTGATGAGCAGTTCTTC; CDR3: CASSSLALFDEQFF
J: TRBJ2-2; size: few; V: TRBV7-9; D: .; DNA: TGTGCCAGCAGCCCACTCTCCGGGGAGCTGTTTTTT; CDR3: CASSPLSGELFF
J: TRBJ2-1; size: few; V: TRBV21-1; D: .; DNA: TGTGCCAGGTTTTCGAAAGAGCAGTTCTTC; CDR3: CARFSKEQFF
J: TRBJ2-1; size: .; V: TRBV27; D: .; DNA: TGTGCCAGCAGTCAGGTCACAGAGGGCAATGAGCAGTTCTTC; CDR3: CASSQVTEGNEQFF
J: TRBJ1-1; size: .; V: TRBV14; D: TRBD1; DNA: TGTGCCAGCAGCCACATGACAGGGCGGACTGAAGCTTTCTTT; CDR3: CASSHMTGRTEAFF
J: TRBJ1-1; size: few; V: TRBV5-6; D: .; DNA: TGTGCCAGCAGCTTGGGCCAGTCCCGAGTCGAAGCTTTCTTT; CDR3: CASSLGQSRVEAFF
J: TRBJ2-1; size: .; V: TRBV7-3; D: .; DNA: TGTGCCAGCAGCTTAGAGGCTTCTAACAATGAGCAGTTCTTC; CDR3: CASSLEASNNEQFF
J: TRBJ2-1; size: .; V: TRBV20-1; D: .; DNA: TGCAGTGCTAGAGATGCGTGGGGGAATGAGCAGTTCTTC; CDR3: CSARDAWGNEQFF
J: TRBJ2-3; size: few; V: TRBV7-9; D: .; DNA: TGTGCCAGCAGCCCCACCCCTGAGGGGGAAGATACGCAGTATTTT; CDR3: CASSPTPEGEDTQYF
J: TRBJ2-3; size: .; V: TRBV24-1; D: .; DNA: TGTGCCACCAGTGATTTAGGGGGGACTAGCACAGATACGCAGTATTTT; CDR3: CATSDLGGTSTDTQYF
J: TRBJ2-6; size: many; V: TRBV3-1; D: TRBD1; DNA: TGTGCCAGCAGCCCCCTCTTGGGACAGGGTGGCTCTGGGGCCAACGTCCTGACTTTC; CDR3: CASSPLLGQGGSGANVLTF
J: TRBJ2-2; size: .; V: TRBV6-1; D: .; DNA: TGTGCCAGCAGTGAGAAACAGGCCAGCACCGGGGAGCTGTTTTTT; CDR3: CASSEKQASTGELFF
J: TRBJ2-7; size: .; V: TRBV12-3/TRBV12-4; D: TRBD2; DNA: TGTGCCAGCAGAGGCGCCGCGGGACTAGCATCCTACGAGCAGTACTTC; CDR3: CASRGAAGLASYEQYF
J: TRBJ2-5; size: .; V: TRBV6-5; D: .; DNA: TGTGCCAGCAGTTACGAGGGGTTGAGGAAGACCCAGTACTTC; CDR3: CASSYEGLRKTQYF
J: TRBJ2-3; size: .; V: TRBV7-3; D: TRBD2; DNA: TGTGCCAGCAGCCCCGGAGCTAGCGGATCTTCCGGTACGCAGTATTTT; CDR3: CASSPGASGSSGTQYF
J: TRBJ2-6; size: once; V: TRBV7-2; D: .; DNA: TGTGCCAGCAGCTTACCAGCGTTAGGGTCGGGGGCCAACGTCCTGACTTTC; CDR3: CASSLPALGSGANVLTF
J: TRBJ1-4; size: .; V: TRBV19; D: .; DNA: TGTGCCAGTAGTTGGACTCGGGCCGAAAAACTGTTTTTT; CDR3: CASSWTRAEKLFF
J: TRBJ1-1; size: few; V: TRBV7-2; D: .; DNA: TGTGCCAGCAGCCCAGGACCCGTCATTAACACTGAAGCTTTCTTT; CDR3: CASSPGPVINTEAFF
J: TRBJ2-2; size: .; V: TRBV6-5; D: TRBD2; DNA: TGTGCCACTTCCCTAGGCGGGGGGCACACCGGGGAGCTGTTTTTT; CDR3: CATSLGGGHTGELFF
J: TRBJ2-2; size: few; V: TRBV20-1; D: TRBD2; DNA: TGCAGTGCTAGAGATGGAGGACTAGCGGGACCCCGGGACACCGGGGAGCTGTTTTTT; CDR3: CSARDGGLAGPRDTGELFF
J: TRBJ2-1; size: few; V: TRBV10-2; D: TRBD2; DNA: TGCGCCAGCAGTGGACTAGCGGGAGCAGGGGTCAATGAGCAGTTCTTC; CDR3: CASSGLAGAGVNEQFF
J: TRBJ1-4; size: few; V: TRBV29-1; D: TRBD1; DNA: TGCAGCGTCGTACAGGGGGCTGGTGAAAAACTGTTTTTT; CDR3: CSVVQGAGEKLFF
J: TRBJ1-2; size: .; V: TRBV12-3/TRBV12-4; D: .; DNA: TGTGCCAGCAGCCCGGGGGCCAGGCTCCCACCTTCCTTC; CDR3: CASSPGARLPPSF
J: TRBJ1-5; size: few; V: TRBV12-3/TRBV12-4; D: .; DNA: TGTGCCAGCAGTTTATTTTTCGCGTCAGGGTATCAGCCCCAGCATTTT; CDR3: CASSLFFASGYQPQHF
J: TRBJ1-2; size: once; V: TRBV5-6; D: TRBD1; DNA: TGTGCCACAGGGACAGGGGATGAAAGTGGCTACACCTTC; CDR3: CATGTGDESGYTF
J: TRBJ2-1; size: few; V: TRBV20-1; D: .; DNA: TGCAGTGCTAGGCCGGATCCCCAGCCGGGACTCCCCAATGAGCAGTTCTTC; CDR3: CSARPDPQPGLPNEQFF